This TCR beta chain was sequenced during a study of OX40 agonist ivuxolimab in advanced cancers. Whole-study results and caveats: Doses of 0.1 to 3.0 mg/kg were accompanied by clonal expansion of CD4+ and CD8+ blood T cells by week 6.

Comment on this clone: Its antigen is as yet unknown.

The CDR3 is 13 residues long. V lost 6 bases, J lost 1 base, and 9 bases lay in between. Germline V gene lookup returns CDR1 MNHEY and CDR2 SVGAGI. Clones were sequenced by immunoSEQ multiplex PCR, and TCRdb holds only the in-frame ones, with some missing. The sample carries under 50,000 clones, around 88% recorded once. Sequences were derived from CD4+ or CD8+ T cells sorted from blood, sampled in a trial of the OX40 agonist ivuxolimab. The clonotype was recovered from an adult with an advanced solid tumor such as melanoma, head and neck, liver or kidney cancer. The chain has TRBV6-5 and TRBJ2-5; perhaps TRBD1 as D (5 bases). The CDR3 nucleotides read TGTGCCAGCAGACAGGCCCTCCAAGAGACCCAGTACTTC. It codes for CASRQALQETQYF.